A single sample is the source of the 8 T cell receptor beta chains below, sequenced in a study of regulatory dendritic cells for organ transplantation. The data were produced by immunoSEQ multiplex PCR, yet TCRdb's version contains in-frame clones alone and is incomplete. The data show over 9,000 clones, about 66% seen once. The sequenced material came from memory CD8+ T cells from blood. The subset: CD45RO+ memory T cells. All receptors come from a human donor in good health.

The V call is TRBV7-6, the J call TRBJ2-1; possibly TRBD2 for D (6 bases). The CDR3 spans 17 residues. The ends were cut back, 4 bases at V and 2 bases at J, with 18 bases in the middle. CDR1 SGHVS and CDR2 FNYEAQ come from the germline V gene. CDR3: CASSSPTGRGTYNEQFF. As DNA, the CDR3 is TGTGCCAGCAGCTCCCCGACGGGGCGGGGAACCTACAATGAGCAGTTCTTC.

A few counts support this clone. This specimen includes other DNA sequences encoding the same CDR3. CDR3 DNA sequence: TGTGCCAGCAGCGTAGACTACACAGATACGCAGTATTTT. Protein sequence: CASSVDYTDTQYF. This chain joins TRBV9 and TRBJ2-3; D remains ambiguous. Germline V gene lookup returns CDR1 SGDLS and CDR2 YYNGEE. Trimming took off 0 bases at V and 2 bases at J, with 4 bases between the two ends. The length of the CDR3 is 13 residues. Supplemented by reference TRBV9 and TRBJ2-3, the full variable domain reads DSGVTQTPKHLITATGQRVTLRCSPRSGDLSVYWYQQSLDQGLQFLIQYYNGEERAKGNILERFSAQQFPDLHSELNLSSLELGDSALYFCASSVDYTDTQYFGPGTRLTVL.

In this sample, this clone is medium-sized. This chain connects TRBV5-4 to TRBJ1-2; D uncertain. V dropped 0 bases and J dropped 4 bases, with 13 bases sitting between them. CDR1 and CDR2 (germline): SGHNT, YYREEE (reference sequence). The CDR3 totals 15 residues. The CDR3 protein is CASSLEVTSLYGYTF. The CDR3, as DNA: TGTGCCAGCAGCTTGGAAGTCACTTCCCTCTATGGCTACACCTTC. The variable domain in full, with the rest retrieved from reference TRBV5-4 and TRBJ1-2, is ETGVTQSPTHLIKTRGQQVTLRCSSQSGHNTVSWYQQALGQGPQFIFQYYREEENGRGNFPPRFSGLQFPNYSSELNVNALELDDSALYLCASSLEVTSLYGYTFGSGTRLTVV.

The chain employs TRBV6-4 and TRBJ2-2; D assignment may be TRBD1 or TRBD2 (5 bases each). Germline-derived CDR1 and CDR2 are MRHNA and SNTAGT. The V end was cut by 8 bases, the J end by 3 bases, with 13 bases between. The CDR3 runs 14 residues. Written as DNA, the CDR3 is TGTGCCAGCTCCCCGGGACCAGACACCGGGGAGCTGTTTTTT. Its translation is CASSPGPDTGELFF.

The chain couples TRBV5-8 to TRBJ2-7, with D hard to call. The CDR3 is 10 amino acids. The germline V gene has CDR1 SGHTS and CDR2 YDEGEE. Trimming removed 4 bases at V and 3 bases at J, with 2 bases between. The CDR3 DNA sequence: TGTGCCAGCAGCGGCTACGAGCAGTACTTC. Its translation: CASSGYEQYF.

The CDR3 sequence is CASTEAGGADTGELFF. The CDR3, as DNA: TGTGCCAGCACCGAAGCAGGGGGCGCCGACACCGGGGAGCTGTTTTTT. J is TRBJ2-2 and V is TRBV5-4; the match to TRBD1 covers 8 bases. Germline V gives CDR1 SGHNT, CDR2 YYREEE (reference sequence). V shed 6 bases and J 3 bases; nucleotides not matched to a gene: 10. This CDR3 contains 16 residues.

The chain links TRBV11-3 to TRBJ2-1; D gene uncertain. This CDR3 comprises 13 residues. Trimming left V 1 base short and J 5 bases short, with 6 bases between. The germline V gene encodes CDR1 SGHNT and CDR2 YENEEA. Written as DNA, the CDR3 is TGTGCCAGCAGCTTAGGCCTCCACAATGAGCAGTTCTTC. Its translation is CASSLGLHNEQFF.

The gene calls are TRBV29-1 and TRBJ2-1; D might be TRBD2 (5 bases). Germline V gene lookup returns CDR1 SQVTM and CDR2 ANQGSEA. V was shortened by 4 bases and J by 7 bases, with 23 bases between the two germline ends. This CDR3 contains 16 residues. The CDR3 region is CSVVGLALHAENEQFF. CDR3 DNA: TGCAGCGTTGTGGGTCTAGCTCTACATGCGGAAAATGAGCAGTTCTTC.